These T cell receptor beta chains were read from a single sample in a study of T-cell reconstitution after alpha-beta-depleted transplantation in children. TCRdb used MiXCR to reprocess the PCR reads, holding one entry per CDR3 protein. The data contain hundreds of thousands of distinct CDR3 sequences, over 7.5% of them seen just once; the ten biggest clones take up about 8.2%. The source was peripheral blood, collected 360 days after TCRalphabeta/CD19-depleted stem cell transplant. The receptor source for this set is a female patient younger than 10 who had a stem cell transplant for Fanconi anemia, so the T cells may come from the graft donor. The CDR3 runs from the conserved cysteine through the conserved F or W.

v_call: TRBV3-1; cdr3_aa: CASSRRGGDGYTF
v_call: TRBV5-1; cdr3_aa: CASSLVTRDRGYEQYF
v_call: TRBV20-1; cdr3_aa: CSARVTGREQYF
v_call: TRBV11-2; cdr3_aa: CASSLVRGPAGNTIYF
v_call: TRBV6-5; cdr3_aa: CASSYAIAASTDTQYF
v_call: TRBV20-1; cdr3_aa: CSARDWAGGPNEQFF
v_call: TRBV11-1; cdr3_aa: CASSLALGTSSYNSPLHF
v_call: TRBV7-6; cdr3_aa: CASSWGHQNTGELFF
v_call: TRBV28; cdr3_aa: CASRLAGGPSDTQYF
v_call: TRBV20-1; cdr3_aa: CSARDLSPEAFF
v_call: TRBV2; cdr3_aa: CASSYDRGGETQYF
v_call: TRBV5-1; cdr3_aa: CASSPIRGTRPNEQFF
v_call: TRBV20-1; cdr3_aa: CSARDSRGGYGYTF
v_call: TRBV9; cdr3_aa: CASSVQLEGRHSYNEQFF
v_call: TRBV21-1; cdr3_aa: CASSKRVGYEQYF
v_call: TRBV20-1; cdr3_aa: CSAAGGAGYYGYTF
v_call: TRBV5-1; cdr3_aa: CASSLPSTKYYEQYF
v_call: TRBV28; cdr3_aa: CASSNGGGTDTQYF
v_call: TRBV7-3; cdr3_aa: CASSLTAGRPTTEAFF
v_call: TRBV20-1; cdr3_aa: CSARPLAGDTDTQYF
v_call: TRBV3-1; cdr3_aa: CASCQVRIRLQGTGELFF
v_call: TRBV12-3/TRBV12-4; cdr3_aa: CASSSSGGAVGELFF
v_call: TRBV12-3/TRBV12-4; cdr3_aa: CASSSTTSTYNEQFF
v_call: TRBV6-1; cdr3_aa: CASRAPAGTDTQYF
v_call: TRBV27; cdr3_aa: CASSGFLSYEQYF
v_call: TRBV2; cdr3_aa: CASSEGRGGGYTF
v_call: TRBV18; cdr3_aa: CASSPPWNSPLHF
v_call: TRBV4-3; cdr3_aa: CASSQDRETEAFF
v_call: TRBV11-1; cdr3_aa: CASSLEGQGIGIQYF
v_call: TRBV20-1; cdr3_aa: CSARLHDRSSGNTIYF
v_call: TRBV12-3/TRBV12-4; cdr3_aa: CASRVDSTDTQYF
v_call: TRBV11-2; cdr3_aa: CASSLWMPDPRLAGGYNEQFF
v_call: TRBV20-1; cdr3_aa: CSATRRTSGYETQYF
v_call: TRBV6-2/TRBV6-3; cdr3_aa: CASSKGPNTGELFF
v_call: TRBV11-2; cdr3_aa: CASSPVKGNYGYTF
v_call: TRBV5-5; cdr3_aa: CASSVNRGKGELFF
v_call: TRBV2; cdr3_aa: CASKLGTGAFAEQYF
v_call: TRBV9; cdr3_aa: CASSVAAGGAEQFF
v_call: TRBV12-3/TRBV12-4; cdr3_aa: CASSFNGREQYF
v_call: TRBV5-1; cdr3_aa: CASADSSYEQYF
v_call: TRBV9; cdr3_aa: CASSHNPERGRDLTDTQYF
v_call: TRBV20-1; cdr3_aa: CSAALGTVKILNEQFF
v_call: TRBV5-1; cdr3_aa: CASTSVPGLAGNEQFF
v_call: TRBV29-1; cdr3_aa: CSVRGTNTGELFF
v_call: TRBV28; cdr3_aa: CASSLRWGRPAPSSGNTIYF
v_call: TRBV7-9; cdr3_aa: CASSRSGLEVQFF
v_call: TRBV6-2/TRBV6-3; cdr3_aa: CASSYQLPRGTDTQYF
v_call: TRBV20-1; cdr3_aa: CSARQGSPLHF
v_call: TRBV11-3; cdr3_aa: CASSARQGSSYNEQFF
v_call: TRBV10-3; cdr3_aa: CAISESDSGANVLTF
v_call: TRBV6-1; cdr3_aa: CASSEWRGNPYGYTF
v_call: TRBV6-5; cdr3_aa: CASSYQGPSYGYTF
v_call: TRBV12-3/TRBV12-4; cdr3_aa: CASSRTSGGALASTYEQYF
v_call: TRBV6-1; cdr3_aa: CASSTRTQYSNQPQHF
v_call: TRBV20-1; cdr3_aa: CSAHVGVTDTQYF